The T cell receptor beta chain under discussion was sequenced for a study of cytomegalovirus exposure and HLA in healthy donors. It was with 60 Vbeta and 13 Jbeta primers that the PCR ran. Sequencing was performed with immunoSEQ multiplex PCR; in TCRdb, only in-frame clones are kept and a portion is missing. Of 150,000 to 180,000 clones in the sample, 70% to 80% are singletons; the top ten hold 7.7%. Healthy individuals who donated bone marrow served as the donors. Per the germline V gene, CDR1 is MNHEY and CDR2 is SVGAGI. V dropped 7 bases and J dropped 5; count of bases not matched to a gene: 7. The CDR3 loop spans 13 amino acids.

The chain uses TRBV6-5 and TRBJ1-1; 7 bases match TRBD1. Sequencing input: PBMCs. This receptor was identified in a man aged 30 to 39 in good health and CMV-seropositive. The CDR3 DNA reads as TGTGCCAGCACCCCAGGGGGGAGGACTGAAGCTTTCTTT. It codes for CASTPGGRTEAFF.